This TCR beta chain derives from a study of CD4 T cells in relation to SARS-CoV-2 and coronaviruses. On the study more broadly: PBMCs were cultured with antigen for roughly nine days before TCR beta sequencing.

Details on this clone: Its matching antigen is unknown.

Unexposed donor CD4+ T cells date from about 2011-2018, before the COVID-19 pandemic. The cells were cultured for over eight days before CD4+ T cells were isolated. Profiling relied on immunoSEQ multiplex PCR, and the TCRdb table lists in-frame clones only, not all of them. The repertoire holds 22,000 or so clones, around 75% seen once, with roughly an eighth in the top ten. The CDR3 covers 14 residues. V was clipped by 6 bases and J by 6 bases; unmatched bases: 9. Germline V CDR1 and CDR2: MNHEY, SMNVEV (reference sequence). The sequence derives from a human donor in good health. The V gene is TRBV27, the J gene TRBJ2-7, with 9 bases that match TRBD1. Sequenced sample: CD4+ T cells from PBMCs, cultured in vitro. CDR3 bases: TGTGCCAGCAGCCTAGACAGGGGGGCTTTCGAGCAGTACTTC. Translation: CASSLDRGAFEQYF.